This T cell receptor (beta chain) comes out of a study of control samples from healthy donors and cancer patients. Assay used: immunoSEQ multiplex PCR; TCRdb lists only in-frame clones, some missing. Of about 160,000 clones in the sample, about 90% were seen once. Germline V gives CDR1 MNHEY, CDR2 SMNVEV (reference sequence). V was cut by 6 bases and J by 8 bases, with 16 bases left in between. The CDR3 runs 13 residues. Sequenced sample: blood. This chain links TRBV27 with TRBJ1-1, with D hard to call. The TCR comes from a young man in good health. CDR3 DNA: TGTGCCAGCAGCCCCGGATGGAGAGAGGAAGCTTTCTTT. The encoded protein is CASSPGWREEAFF.